This TCR beta chain was identified in a study of blood T cell repertoires in COVID-19. CDR1 is SNHLY, CDR2 FYNNEI, per germline. The V gene lost 6 bases and the J gene lost 2 bases, with 13 bases spanning the gap. The CDR3 has 14 residues. Clones were read by immunoSEQ multiplex PCR, and TCRdb kept only the in-frame ones, dropping some. This sample has 98,000 or so clones, with just under 85% found just once. Sample: peripheral blood. The sequence was obtained from a woman at least 80 years old with active or convalescent COVID-19. The chain carries TRBV2 and TRBJ1-2; D not certain. As DNA, the CDR3 is TGTGCCAGCAGCCCCCCAGCACAGAACTATGGCTACACCTTC. Protein: CASSPPAQNYGYTF.